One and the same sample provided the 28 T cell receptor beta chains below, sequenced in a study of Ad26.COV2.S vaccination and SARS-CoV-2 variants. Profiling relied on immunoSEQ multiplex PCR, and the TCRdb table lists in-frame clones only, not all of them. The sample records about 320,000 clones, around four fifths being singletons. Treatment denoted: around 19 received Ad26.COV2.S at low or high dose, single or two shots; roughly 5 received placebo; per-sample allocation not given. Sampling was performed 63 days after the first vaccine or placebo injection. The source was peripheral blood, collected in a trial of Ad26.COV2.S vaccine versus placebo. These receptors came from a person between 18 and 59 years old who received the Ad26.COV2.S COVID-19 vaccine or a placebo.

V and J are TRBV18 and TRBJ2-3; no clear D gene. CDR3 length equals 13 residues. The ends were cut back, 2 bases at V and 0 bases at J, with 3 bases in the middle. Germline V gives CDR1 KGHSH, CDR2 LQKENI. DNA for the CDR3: TGTGCCAGCTCACCAGTAAGCACAGATACGCAGTATTTT. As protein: CASSPVSTDTQYF.

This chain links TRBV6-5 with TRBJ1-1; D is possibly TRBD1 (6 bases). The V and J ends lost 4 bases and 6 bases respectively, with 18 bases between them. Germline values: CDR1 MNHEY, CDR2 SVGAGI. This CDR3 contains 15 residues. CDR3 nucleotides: TGTGCCAGCAGTTTTCCTCGACAGGTTGAGGCTGAAGCTTTCTTT. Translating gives CASSFPRQVEAEAFF.

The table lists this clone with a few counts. CDR3 region: CSGTDNYGYTF. The CDR3 bases are TGCAGCGGGACAGATAACTATGGCTACACCTTC. The chain joins TRBV20-1 to TRBJ1-2; 7 nucleotides line up with TRBD1. The CDR3 has 11 amino acids. The germline V gene encodes CDR1 DFQATT and CDR2 SNEGSKA (reference sequence).

The CDR3 region has the DNA TGTGCCAGCAGTAAGACAGGGTACGCGCAGTTCTTC. As protein: CASSKTGYAQFF. The rearrangement links TRBV27 to TRBJ2-1, with TRBD1 matching over 7 bases. Trimming cost V 5 bases and J 12 bases; bases outside gene matches: 7. CDR1 MNHEY and CDR2 SMNVEV come from the germline V gene (reference sequence). This CDR3 spans 12 amino acids.

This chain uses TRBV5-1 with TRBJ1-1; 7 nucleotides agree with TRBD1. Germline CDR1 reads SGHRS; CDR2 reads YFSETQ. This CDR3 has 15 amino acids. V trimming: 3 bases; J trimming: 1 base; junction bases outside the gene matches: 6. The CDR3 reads CASSSAGGSNTEAFF. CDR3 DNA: TGCGCCAGCAGCTCCGCAGGGGGTTCGAACACTGAAGCTTTCTTT.

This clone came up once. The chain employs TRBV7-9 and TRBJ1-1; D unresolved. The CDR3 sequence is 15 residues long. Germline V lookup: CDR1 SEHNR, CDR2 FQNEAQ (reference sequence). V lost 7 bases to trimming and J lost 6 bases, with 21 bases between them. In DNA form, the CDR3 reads TGTGCCAGCACCCCACCGGACCAGTCCCGGGCTGAAGCTTTCTTT. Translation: CASTPPDQSRAEAFF.

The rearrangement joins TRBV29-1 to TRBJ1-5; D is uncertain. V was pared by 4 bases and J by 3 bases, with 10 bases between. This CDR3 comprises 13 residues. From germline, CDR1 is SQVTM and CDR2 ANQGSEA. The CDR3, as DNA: TGCAGCGTTGCGGCAGCCAACAATCAGCCCCAGCATTTT. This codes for CSVAAANNQPQHF.

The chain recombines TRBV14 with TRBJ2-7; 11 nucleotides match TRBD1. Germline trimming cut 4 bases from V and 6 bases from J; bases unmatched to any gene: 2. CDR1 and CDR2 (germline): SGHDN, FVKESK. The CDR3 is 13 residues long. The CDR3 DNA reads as TGTGCCAGCAGCCCCGGGACAGGGGGCGAGCAGTACTTC. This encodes CASSPGTGGEQYF.

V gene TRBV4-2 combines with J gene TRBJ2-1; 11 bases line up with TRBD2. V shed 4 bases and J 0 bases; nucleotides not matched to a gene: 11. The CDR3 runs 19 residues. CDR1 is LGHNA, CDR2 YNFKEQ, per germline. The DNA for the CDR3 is TGTGCCAGCAGCCCGGAGCTAGCGGGGGGTTATAGCTCCTACAATGAGCAGTTCTTC. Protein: CASSPELAGGYSSYNEQFF.

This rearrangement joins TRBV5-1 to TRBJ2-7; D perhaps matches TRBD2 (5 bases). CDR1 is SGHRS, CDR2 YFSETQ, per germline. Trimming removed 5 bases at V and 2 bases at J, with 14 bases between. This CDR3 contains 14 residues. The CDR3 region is CASRSGSYPYEQYF. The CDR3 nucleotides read TGCGCCAGCAGGTCGGGGTCTTACCCCTACGAGCAGTACTTC. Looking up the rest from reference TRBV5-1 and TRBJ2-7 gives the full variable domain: KAGVTQTPRYLIKTRGQQVTLSCSPISGHRSVSWYQQTPGQGLQFLFEYFSETQRNKGNFPGRFSGRQFSNSRSEMNVSTLELGDSALYLCASRSGSYPYEQYFGPGTRLTVT.

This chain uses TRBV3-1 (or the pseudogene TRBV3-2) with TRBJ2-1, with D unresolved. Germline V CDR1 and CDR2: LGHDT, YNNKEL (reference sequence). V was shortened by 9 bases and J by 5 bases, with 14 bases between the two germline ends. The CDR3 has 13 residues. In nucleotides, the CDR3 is TGTGCCAGTTCCATTAAGGCGGACAATGAGCAGTTCTTC. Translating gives CASSIKADNEQFF.

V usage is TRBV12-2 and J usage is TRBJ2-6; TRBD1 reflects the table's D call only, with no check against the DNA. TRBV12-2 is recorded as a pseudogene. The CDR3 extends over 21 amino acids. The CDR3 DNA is TGTGCAAGTCGCCCGCGCAAGCGTAGGTCGGCAGGGAACTCTGGGGCCAACGTCCTGACTTTC. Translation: CASRPRKRRSAGNSGANVLTF.

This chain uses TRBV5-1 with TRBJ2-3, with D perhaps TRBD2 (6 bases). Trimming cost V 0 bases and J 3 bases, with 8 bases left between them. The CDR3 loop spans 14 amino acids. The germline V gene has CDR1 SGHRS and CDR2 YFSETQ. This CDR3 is CASSLDLATDTQYF. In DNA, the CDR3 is TGCGCCAGCAGCTTGGATCTAGCGACAGATACGCAGTATTTT.

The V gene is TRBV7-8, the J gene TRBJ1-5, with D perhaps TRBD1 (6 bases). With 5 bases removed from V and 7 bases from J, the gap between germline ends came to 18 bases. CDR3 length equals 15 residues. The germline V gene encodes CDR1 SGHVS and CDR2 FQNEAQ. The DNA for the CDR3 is TGTGCCAGCAGCCAGACAGGAGGGCTGGGGCAGCCCCAGCATTTT. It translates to CASSQTGGLGQPQHF. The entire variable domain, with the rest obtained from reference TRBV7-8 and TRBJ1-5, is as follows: GAGVSQSPRYKVAKRGQDVALRCDPISGHVSLFWYQQALGQGPEFLTYFQNEAQLDKSGLPSDRFFAERPEGSVSTLKIQRTQQEDSAVYLCASSQTGGLGQPQHFGDGTRLSIL.

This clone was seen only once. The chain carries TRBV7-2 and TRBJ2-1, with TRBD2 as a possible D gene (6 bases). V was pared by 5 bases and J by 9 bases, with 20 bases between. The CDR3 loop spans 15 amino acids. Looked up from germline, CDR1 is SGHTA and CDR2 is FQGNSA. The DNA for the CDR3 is TGTGCCAGCAGCGTCGCGGGGATTAACCCGGGTGAGCAGTTCTTC. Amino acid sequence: CASSVAGINPGEQFF.

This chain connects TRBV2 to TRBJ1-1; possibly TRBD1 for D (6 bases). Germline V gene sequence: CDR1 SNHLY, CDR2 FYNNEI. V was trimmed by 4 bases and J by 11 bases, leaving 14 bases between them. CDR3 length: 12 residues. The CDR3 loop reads CASSATGWMAFF. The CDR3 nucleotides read TGTGCCAGCAGTGCGACAGGTTGGATGGCTTTCTTT.

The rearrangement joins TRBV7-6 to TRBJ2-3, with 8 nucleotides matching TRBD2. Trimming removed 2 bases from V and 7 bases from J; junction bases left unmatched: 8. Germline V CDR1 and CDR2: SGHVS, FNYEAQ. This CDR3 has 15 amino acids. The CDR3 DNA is TGTGCCAGCAGCTTAATGCGGGGGGCCCTAAATACGCAGTATTTT. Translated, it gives CASSLMRGALNTQYF.

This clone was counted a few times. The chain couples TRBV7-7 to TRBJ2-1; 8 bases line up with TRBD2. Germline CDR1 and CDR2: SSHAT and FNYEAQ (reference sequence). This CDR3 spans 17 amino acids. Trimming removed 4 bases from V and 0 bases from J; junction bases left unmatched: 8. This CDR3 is CASSSTSGTSSYNEQFF. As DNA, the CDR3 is TGTGCCAGCAGCTCCACCTCCGGGACTAGCTCCTACAATGAGCAGTTCTTC. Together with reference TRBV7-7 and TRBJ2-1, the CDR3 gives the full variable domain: GAGVSQSPRYKVTKRGQDVTLRCDPISSHATLYWYQQALGQGPEFLTYFNYEAQPDKSGLPSDRFSAERPEGSISTLTIQRTEQRDSAMYRCASSSTSGTSSYNEQFFGPGTRLTVL.

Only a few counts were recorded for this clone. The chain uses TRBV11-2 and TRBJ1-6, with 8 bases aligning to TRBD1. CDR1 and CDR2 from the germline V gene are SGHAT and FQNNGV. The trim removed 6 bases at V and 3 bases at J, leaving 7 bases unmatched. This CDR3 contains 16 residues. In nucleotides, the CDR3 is TGTGCCAGCAGTAACTCCGGGACAGGCTATAATTCACCCCTCCACTTT. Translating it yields CASSNSGTGYNSPLHF.

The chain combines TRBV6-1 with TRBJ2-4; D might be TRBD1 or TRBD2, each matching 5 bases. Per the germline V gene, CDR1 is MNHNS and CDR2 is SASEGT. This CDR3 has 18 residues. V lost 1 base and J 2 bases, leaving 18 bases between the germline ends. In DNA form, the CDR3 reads TGTGCCAGCAGTGAAGTGGTTGTGAGGGGCAGCTCCAAAAACATTCAGTACTTC. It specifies CASSEVVVRGSSKNIQYF.

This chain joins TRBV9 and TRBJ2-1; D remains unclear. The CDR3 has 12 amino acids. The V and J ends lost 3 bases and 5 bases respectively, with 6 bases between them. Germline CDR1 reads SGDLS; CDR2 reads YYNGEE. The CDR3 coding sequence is TGTGCCAGCAGCGCCCACAACAATGAGCAGTTCTTC. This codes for CASSAHNNEQFF.

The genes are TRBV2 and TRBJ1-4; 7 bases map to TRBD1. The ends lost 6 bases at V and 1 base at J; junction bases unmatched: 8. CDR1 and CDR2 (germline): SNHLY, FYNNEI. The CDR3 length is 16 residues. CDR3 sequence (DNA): TGTGCCAGCAGCCAGGGGACAGTAGGAACTAATGAAAAACTGTTTTTT. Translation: CASSQGTVGTNEKLFF.

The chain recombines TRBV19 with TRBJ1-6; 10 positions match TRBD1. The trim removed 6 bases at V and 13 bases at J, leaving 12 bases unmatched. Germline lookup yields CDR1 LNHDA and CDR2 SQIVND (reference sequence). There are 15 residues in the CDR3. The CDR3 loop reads CASRGDRGASRPLHF. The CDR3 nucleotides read TGTGCCAGTAGAGGGGACAGGGGTGCTAGTCGGCCCCTCCACTTT.

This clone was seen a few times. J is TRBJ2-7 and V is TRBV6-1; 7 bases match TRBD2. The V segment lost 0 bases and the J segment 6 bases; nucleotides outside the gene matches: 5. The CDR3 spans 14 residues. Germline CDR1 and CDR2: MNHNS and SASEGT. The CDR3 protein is CASSEALPGGEQYF. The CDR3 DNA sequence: TGTGCCAGCAGTGAAGCGCTTCCGGGGGGCGAGCAGTACTTC.

The CDR3 sequence: CASGRNRGLTEAFF. The CDR3 DNA follows: TGTGCCAGCGGTCGAAACAGGGGGCTGACTGAAGCTTTCTTT. The chain is built from TRBV6-5 and TRBJ1-1; 9 nucleotides match TRBD1. Germline-derived CDR1 and CDR2 are MNHEY and SVGAGI. The ends lost 8 bases at V and 5 bases at J; junction bases unmatched: 9. The CDR3 runs to 14 residues.

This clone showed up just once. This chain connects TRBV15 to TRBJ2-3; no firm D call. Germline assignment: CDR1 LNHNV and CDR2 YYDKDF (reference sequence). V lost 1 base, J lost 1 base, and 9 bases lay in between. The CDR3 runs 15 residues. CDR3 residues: CATSRGTAGTDTQYF. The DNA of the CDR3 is TGTGCCACCAGCAGAGGGACGGCGGGCACAGATACGCAGTATTTT.

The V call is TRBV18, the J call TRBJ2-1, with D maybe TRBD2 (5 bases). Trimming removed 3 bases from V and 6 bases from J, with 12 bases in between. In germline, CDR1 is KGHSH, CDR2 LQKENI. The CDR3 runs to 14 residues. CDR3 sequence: CASSPAGTANEQFF. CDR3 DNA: TGTGCCAGCTCACCGGCGGGTACGGCCAATGAGCAGTTCTTC.

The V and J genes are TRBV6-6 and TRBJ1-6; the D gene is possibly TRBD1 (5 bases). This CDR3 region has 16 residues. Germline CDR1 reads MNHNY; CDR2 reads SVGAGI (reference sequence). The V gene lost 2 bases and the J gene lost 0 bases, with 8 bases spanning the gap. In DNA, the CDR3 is TGTGCCAGCAGTTACCGGGGGTACTCCTATAATTCACCCCTCCACTTT. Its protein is CASSYRGYSYNSPLHF.